The table lists the clone carrying this TCR beta chain with a count of one. The target antigen is unknown. The data originate from a study of T cell repertoires in cytomegalovirus infection. About the study: HLA-C-restricted CMV epitopes, recently identified, and well-studied HLA-B-restricted ones were used by the study. Based on public TCR beta signatures, there were indications of CMV infection and of a matching HLA type. Broader study findings: Ex vivo responses were dominated by HLA-C-restricted CMV-specific TCR beta clonotypes. Summed frequency of shared TCR beta families picked out CMV carriers who also had the relevant HLA.

Each CDR3 protein is one row after TCRdb ran MiXCR on the reads. In the table there are just under 500,000 distinct CDR3 sequences, about 33% of which are singletons. Germline V lookup: CDR1 MGHRA, CDR2 YSYEKL. J lost 3 bases, V lost 5 bases, and 1 base had no gene match. The CDR3 runs to 13 residues. Sequencing was performed on cultured PBMCs, taken from culture after CMV antigen stimulation. The gene calls are TRBV4-1 and TRBJ2-1; 7 bases line up with TRBD2. This TCR derives from a human donor in good health (CMV status not recorded). Some clones in this sample may be carry-over from other donors' samples. As DNA, the CDR3 is TGCGCCAGCAGCGGGGAGGGCTACAATGAGCAGTTCTTC. The encoded protein is CASSGEGYNEQFF.